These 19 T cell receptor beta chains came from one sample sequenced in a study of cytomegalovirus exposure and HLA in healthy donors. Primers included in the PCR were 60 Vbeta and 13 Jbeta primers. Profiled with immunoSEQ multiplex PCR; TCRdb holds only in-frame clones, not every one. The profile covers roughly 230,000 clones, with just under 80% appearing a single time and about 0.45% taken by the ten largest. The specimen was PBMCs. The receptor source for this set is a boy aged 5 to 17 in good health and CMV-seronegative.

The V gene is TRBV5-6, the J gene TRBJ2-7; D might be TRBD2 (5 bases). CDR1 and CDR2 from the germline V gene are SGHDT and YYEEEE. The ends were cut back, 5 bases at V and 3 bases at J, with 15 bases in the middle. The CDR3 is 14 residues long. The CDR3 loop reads CASRITSRGYEQYF. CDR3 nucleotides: TGTGCCAGCAGGATAACGAGCCGGGGCTACGAGCAGTACTTC.

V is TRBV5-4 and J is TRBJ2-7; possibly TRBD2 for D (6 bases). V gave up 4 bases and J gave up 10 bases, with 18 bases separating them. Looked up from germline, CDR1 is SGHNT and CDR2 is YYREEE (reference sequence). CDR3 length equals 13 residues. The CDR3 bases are TGTGCCAGCAGCGGTTACGGGAGTAGCCCCCAGTACTTC. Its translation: CASSGYGSSPQYF.

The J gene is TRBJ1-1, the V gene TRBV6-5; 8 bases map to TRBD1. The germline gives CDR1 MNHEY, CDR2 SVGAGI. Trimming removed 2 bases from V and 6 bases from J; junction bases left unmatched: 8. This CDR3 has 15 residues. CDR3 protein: CASSYQSRGLPEAFF. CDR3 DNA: TGTGCCAGCAGTTACCAATCCAGGGGGCTCCCTGAAGCTTTCTTT.

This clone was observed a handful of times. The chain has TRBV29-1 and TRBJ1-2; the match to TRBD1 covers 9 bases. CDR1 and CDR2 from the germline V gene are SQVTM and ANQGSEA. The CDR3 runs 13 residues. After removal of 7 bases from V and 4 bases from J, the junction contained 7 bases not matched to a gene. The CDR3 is CSAVEQGAYGYTF. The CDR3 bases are TGCAGCGCCGTCGAACAGGGGGCCTATGGCTACACCTTC.

The CDR3 region is CASSRGTGVDQPQHF. The CDR3 DNA is TGTGCCAGCAGTCGAGGGACAGGGGTAGATCAGCCCCAGCATTTT. V is TRBV6-5 and J is TRBJ1-5, with 10 bases matching TRBD1. Germline V gene sequence: CDR1 MNHEY, CDR2 SVGAGI. With 5 bases clipped from V and 5 bases from J, the junction kept 6 bases outside the gene matches. CDR3 length: 15 amino acids.

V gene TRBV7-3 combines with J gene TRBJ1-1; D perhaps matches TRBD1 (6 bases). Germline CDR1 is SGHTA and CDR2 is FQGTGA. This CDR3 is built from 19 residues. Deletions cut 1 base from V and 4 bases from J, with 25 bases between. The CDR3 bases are TGTGCCAGCAGCTTAAGAAGGGGGGGGGCGGCTACCCCCAGCACTGAAGCTTTCTTT. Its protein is CASSLRRGGAATPSTEAFF.

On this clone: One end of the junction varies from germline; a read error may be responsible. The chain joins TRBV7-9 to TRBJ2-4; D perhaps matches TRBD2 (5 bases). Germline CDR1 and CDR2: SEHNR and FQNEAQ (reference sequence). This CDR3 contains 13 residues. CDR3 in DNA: TGTGCCAGCAGCTTAGTGGCGGAGGCTAGCCTTCTCTTC. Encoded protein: CASSLVAEASLLF.

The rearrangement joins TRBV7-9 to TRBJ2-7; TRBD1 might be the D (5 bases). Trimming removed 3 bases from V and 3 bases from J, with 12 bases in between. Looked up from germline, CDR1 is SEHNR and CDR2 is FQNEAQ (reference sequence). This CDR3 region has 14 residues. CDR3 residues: CASSFDSAHYEQYF. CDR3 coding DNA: TGTGCCAGCAGCTTCGACAGTGCGCACTACGAGCAGTACTTC.

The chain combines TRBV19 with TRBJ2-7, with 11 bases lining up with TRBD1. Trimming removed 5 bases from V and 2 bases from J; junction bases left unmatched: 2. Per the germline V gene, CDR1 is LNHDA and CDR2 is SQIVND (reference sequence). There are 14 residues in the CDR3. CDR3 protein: CASSSGQGAYEQYF. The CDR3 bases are TGTGCCAGTAGTTCGGGACAGGGGGCCTACGAGCAGTACTTC.

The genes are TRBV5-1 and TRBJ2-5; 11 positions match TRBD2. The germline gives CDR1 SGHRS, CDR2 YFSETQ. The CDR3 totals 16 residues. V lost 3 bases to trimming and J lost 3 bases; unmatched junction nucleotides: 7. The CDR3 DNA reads TGCGCCAGCAGCTCCTATATACTAGCGGGGGAAGAGACCCAGTACTTC. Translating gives CASSSYILAGEETQYF.

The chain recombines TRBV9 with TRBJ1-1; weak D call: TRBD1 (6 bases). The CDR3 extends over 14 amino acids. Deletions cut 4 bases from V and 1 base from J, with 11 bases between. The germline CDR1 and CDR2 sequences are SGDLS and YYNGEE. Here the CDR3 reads CASSLQGRNTEAFF. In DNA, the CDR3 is TGTGCCAGCAGCCTACAGGGCCGGAACACTGAAGCTTTCTTT.

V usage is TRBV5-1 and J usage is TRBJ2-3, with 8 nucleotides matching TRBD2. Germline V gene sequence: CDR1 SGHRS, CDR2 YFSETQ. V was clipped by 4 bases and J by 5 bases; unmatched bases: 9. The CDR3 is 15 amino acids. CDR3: CASSGSGTSGDTQYF. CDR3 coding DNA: TGCGCCAGCAGCGGCTCCGGGACTAGTGGAGATACGCAGTATTTT.

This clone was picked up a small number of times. The CDR3 sequence is CASSYTRTGRNEKLFF. The DNA for the CDR3 is TGTGCCAGCAGTTACACCCGGACAGGAAGAAATGAAAAACTGTTTTTT. The chain joins TRBV6-5 to TRBJ1-4; 7 bases fit TRBD1. Per the germline V gene, CDR1 is MNHEY and CDR2 is SVGAGI. Unmatched junction bases numbered 8, after V lost 2 bases and J lost 5 bases. There are 16 residues in the CDR3.

The CDR3 region has the DNA TGCGCCAGCAGTGAACAGCCGAACACTGAAGCTTTCTTT. It specifies CASSEQPNTEAFF. The gene calls are TRBV10-1 and TRBJ1-1; the D is unclear. Trimming stripped 3 bases from V and 1 base from J, with 6 bases between. The CDR3 has 13 residues. From germline, CDR1 is WNHNN and CDR2 SYGVQD (reference sequence).

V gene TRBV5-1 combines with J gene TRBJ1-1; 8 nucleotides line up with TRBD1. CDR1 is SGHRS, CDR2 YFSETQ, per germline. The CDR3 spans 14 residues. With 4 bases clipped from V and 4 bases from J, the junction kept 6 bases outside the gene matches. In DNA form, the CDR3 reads TGCGCCAGCAGCGATCGACAGGGGCCCACTGAAGCTTTCTTT. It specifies CASSDRQGPTEAFF.

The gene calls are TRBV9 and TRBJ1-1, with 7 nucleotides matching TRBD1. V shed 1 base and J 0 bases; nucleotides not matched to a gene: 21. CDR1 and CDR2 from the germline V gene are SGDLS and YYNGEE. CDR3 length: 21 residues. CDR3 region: CASSVSWTGVGGEGMNTEAFF. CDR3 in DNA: TGTGCCAGCAGCGTAAGCTGGACAGGAGTTGGCGGAGAGGGGATGAACACTGAAGCTTTCTTT.

CDR3 loop: CASSSTGDTGELFF. The CDR3, as DNA: TGCGCCAGCAGTTCAACAGGGGACACCGGGGAGCTGTTTTTT. This rearrangement joins TRBV10-1 to TRBJ2-2; 7 bases are shared with TRBD1. This CDR3 spans 14 amino acids. Trimming cost V 5 bases and J 3 bases; bases outside gene matches: 3. Germline values: CDR1 WNHNN, CDR2 SYGVQD (reference sequence).

The CDR3 is CASSSGSATGELFF. The CDR3, as DNA: TGTGCCAGTAGCTCGGGTTCTGCCACCGGGGAGCTGTTTTTT. The chain employs TRBV18 and TRBJ2-2; D gene unclear. Germline loops: CDR1 KGHSH, CDR2 LQKENI. Trimming stripped 9 bases from V and 4 bases from J, with 15 bases between. The CDR3 is made up of 14 amino acids.

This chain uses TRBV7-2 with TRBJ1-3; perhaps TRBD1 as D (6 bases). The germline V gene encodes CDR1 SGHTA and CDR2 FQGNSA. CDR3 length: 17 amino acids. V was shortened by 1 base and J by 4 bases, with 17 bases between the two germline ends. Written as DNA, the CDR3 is TGTGCCAGCAGCTTAGATTTGAGGGGGTGGACGGGAAACACCATATATTTT. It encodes CASSLDLRGWTGNTIYF. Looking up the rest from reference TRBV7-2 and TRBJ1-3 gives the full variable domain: GAGVSQSPSNKVTEKGKDVELRCDPISGHTALYWYRQSLGQGLEFLIYFQGNSAPDKSGLPSDRFSAERTGGSVSTLTIQRTQQEDSAVYLCASSLDLRGWTGNTIYFGEGSWLTVV.